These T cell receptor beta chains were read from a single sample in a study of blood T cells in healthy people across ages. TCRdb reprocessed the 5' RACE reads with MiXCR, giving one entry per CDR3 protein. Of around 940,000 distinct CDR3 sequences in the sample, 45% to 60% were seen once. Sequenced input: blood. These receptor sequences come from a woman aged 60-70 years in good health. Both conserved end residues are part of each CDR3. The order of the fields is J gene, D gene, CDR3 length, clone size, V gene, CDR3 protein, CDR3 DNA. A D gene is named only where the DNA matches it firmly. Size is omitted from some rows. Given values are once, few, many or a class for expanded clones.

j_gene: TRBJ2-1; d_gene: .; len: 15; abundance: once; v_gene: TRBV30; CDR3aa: CAWSSGRRTYNEQFF; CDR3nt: TGTGCCTGGAGTTCAGGGCGAAGAACGTACAATGAGCAGTTCTTC
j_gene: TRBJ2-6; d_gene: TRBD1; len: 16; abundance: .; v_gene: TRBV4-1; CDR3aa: CASSQDSGGGANVLTF; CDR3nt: TGCGCCAGCAGCCAAGATTCAGGGGGTGGGGCCAACGTCCTGACTTTC
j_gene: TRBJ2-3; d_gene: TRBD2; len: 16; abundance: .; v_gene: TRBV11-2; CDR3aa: CASSSLAGGLTDTQYF; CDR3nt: TGTGCCAGCAGCTCACTAGCGGGAGGACTCACAGATACGCAGTATTTT
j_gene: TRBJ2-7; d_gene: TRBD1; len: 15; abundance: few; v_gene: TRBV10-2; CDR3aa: CASSGSGTGSYEQYF; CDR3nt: TGCGCCAGCAGTGGGTCCGGGACAGGGTCATACGAGCAGTACTTC
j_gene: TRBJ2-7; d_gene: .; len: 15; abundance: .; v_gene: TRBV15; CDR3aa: CATSRVFHTSYEQYF; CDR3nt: TGTGCCACCAGCAGAGTCTTTCACACATCCTACGAGCAGTACTTC
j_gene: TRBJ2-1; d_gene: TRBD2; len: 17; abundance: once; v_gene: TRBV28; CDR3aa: CATLELAGTGSYNEQFF; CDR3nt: TGTGCCACCCTGGAACTAGCGGGAACGGGCTCCTACAATGAGCAGTTCTTC
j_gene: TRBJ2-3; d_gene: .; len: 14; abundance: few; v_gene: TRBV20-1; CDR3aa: CSARVSLSTDTQYF; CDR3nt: TGCAGTGCTAGAGTATCCCTGAGCACAGATACGCAGTATTTT
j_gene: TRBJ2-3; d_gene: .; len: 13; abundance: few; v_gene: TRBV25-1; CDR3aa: CASTPDHTDTQYF; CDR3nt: TGTGCCAGCACGCCAGACCACACAGATACGCAGTATTTT
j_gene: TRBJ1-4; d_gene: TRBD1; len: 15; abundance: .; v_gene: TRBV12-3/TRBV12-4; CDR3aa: CASSPRTGSYEKLFF; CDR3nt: TGTGCCAGCAGTCCCAGGACAGGGTCGTATGAAAAACTGTTTTTT
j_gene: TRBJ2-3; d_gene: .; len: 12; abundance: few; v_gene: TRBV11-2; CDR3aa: CASSLFLNTQYF; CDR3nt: TGTGCCAGCAGCTTATTCCTAAATACGCAGTATTTT
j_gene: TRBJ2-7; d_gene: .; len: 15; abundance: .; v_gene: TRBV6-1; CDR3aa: CASALTISSYNEQYF; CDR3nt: TGTGCCAGCGCCTTGACTATCTCCTCCTACAATGAGCAGTACTTC
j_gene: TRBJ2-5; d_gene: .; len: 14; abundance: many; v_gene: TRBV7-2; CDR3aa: CASTPRSGKETQYF; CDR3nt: TGTGCCAGCACCCCGAGATCCGGGAAAGAGACCCAGTACTTC
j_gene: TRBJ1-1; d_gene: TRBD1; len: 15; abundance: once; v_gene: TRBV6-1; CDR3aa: CASSAMRTGDTEAFF; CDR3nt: TGTGCCAGCAGTGCTATGCGGACAGGGGACACTGAAGCTTTCTTT
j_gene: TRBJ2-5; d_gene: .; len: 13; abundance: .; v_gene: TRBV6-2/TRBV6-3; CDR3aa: CASRIDRQETQYF; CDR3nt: TGTGCCAGCAGAATTGACAGACAAGAGACCCAGTACTTC
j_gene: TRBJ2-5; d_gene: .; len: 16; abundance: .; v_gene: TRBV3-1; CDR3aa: CAGSPLGGGPGETQYF; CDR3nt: TGTGCCGGCAGCCCGCTAGGGGGAGGGCCAGGGGAGACCCAGTACTTC
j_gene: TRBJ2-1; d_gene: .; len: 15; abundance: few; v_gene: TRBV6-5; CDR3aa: CASSYSRYTHNEQFF; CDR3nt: TGTGCCAGCAGTTATTCTCGATACACCCACAATGAGCAGTTCTTC
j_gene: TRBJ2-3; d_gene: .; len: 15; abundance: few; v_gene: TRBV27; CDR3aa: CASSLGSRGTDTQYF; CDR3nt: TGTGCCAGCAGTTTAGGGTCCCGGGGCACAGATACGCAGTATTTT
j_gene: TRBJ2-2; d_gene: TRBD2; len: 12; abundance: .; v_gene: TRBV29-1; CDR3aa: CSGRGTTGELFF; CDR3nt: TGCAGCGGGCGGGGGACCACCGGGGAGCTGTTTTTT
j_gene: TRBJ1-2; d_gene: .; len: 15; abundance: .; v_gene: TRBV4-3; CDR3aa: CASSQNQGNSHGYTF; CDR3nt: TGCGCCAGCAGCCAAAATCAGGGCAATAGCCATGGCTACACCTTC
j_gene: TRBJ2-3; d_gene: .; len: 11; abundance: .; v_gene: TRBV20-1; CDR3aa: CSARTGDTQYF; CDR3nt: TGCAGTGCTAGAACAGGAGATACGCAGTATTTT
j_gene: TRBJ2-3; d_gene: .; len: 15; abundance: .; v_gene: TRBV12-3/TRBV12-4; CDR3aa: CASSLAGRGPDTQYF; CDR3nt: TGTGCCAGCAGTTTAGCGGGCAGGGGACCAGATACGCAGTATTTT
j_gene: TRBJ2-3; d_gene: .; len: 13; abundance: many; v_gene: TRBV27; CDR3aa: CASSLRGGDTQYF; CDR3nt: TGTGCCAGCAGTTTACGGGGCGGGGATACGCAGTATTTT
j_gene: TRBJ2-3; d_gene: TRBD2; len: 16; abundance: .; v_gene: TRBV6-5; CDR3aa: CASIPSSRREADTQYF; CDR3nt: TGTGCCAGCATCCCTTCCTCGCGGCGGGAGGCAGATACGCAGTATTTT
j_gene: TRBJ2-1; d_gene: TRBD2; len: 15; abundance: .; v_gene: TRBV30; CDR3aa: CAWSGRGLLREEQFF; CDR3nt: TGTGCCTGGAGTGGCCGGGGACTATTGCGGGAGGAGCAGTTCTTC
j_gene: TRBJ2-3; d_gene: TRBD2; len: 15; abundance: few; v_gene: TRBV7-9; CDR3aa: CASTLAGGSTDTQYF; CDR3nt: TGTGCCAGCACCCTAGCGGGAGGTAGCACAGATACGCAGTATTTT
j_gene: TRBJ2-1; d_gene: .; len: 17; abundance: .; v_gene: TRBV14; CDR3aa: CASSQDQSLLPFNEQFF; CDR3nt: TGTGCCAGCAGCCAAGATCAAAGTTTACTGCCGTTCAATGAGCAGTTCTTC
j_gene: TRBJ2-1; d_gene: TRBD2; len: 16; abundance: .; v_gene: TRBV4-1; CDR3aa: CASSPEPSGSYNEQFF; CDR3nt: TGCGCCAGCAGTCCCGAGCCCAGCGGGAGCTACAATGAGCAGTTCTTC
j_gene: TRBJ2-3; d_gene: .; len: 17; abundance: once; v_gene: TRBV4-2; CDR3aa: CASSLEGGASPRDTQYF; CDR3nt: TGTGCCAGCAGCCTCGAGGGGGGGGCTAGTCCGCGGGATACGCAGTATTTT
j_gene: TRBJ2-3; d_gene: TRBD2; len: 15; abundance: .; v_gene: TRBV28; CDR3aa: CASTPRPGGYDTQYF; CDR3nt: TGTGCCAGCACCCCCCGGCCGGGAGGGTACGATACGCAGTATTTT
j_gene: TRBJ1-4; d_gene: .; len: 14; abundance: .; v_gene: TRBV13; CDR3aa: CASSLGRLEEKLFF; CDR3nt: TGTGCCAGCAGCTTAGGTCGTTTGGAGGAAAAACTGTTTTTT
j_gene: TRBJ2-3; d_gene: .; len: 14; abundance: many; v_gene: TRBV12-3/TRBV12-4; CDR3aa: CASTGGPSTDTQYF; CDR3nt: TGTGCCAGCACTGGAGGCCCTAGCACAGATACGCAGTATTTT
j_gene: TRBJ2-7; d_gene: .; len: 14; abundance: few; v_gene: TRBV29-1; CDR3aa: CSYTTRQDSYEQYF; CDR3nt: TGCAGCTATACCACTAGACAGGACTCCTACGAGCAGTACTTC
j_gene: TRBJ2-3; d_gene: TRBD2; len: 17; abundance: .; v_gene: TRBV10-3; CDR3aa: CAISEWSAGGSTDTQYF; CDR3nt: TGTGCCATCAGTGAGTGGAGCGCGGGAGGGAGCACAGATACGCAGTATTTT
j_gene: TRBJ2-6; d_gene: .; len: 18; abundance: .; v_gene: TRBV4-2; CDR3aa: CASSQPQGRGSGANVLTF; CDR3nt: TGTGCCAGCAGCCAACCACAGGGTCGCGGCTCTGGGGCCAACGTCCTGACTTTC
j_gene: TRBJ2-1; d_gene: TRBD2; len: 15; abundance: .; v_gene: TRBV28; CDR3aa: CASTEWSGRDHEQFF; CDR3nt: TGTGCCAGCACTGAATGGAGCGGGAGGGACCATGAGCAGTTCTTC
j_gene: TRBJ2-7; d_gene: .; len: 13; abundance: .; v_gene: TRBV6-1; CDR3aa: CASSKASSYEQYF; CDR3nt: TGTGCCAGCAGTAAGGCGAGCTCCTACGAGCAGTACTTC
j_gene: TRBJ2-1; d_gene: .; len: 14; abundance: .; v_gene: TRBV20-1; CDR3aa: CSATPPGIYNEQFF; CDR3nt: TGCAGTGCTACCCCCCCAGGGATCTACAATGAGCAGTTCTTC
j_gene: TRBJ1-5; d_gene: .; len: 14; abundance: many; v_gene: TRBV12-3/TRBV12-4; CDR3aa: CASTENYSNQPQHF; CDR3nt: TGTGCCAGCACCGAGAATTATAGCAATCAGCCCCAGCATTTT
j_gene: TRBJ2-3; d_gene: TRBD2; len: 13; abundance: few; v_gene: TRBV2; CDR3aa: CASLAGPTDTQYF; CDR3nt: TGTGCCAGCTTAGCGGGACCGACAGATACGCAGTATTTT
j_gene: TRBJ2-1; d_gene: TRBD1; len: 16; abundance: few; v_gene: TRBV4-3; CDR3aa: CASSQERTGGYNEQFF; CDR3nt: TGCGCCAGCAGCCAGGAAAGGACAGGGGGCTACAATGAGCAGTTCTTC
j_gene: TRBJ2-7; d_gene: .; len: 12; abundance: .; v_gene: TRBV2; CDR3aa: CASRLTTGEQYF; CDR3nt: TGTGCCAGCAGACTAACTACGGGCGAGCAGTACTTC
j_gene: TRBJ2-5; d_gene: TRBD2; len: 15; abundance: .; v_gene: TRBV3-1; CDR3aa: CASSSPGTSAETQYF; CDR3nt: TGTGCCAGCAGCTCGCCCGGGACTAGTGCAGAGACCCAGTACTTC
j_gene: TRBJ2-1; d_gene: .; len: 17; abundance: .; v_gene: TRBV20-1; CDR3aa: CGAERGTVVADYNEQFF; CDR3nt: TGCGGTGCTGAACGCGGGACCGTGGTTGCGGACTACAATGAGCAGTTCTTC
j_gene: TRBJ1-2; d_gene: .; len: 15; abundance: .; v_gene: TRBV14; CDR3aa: CASSRRETERYGYTF; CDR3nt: TGTGCCAGCAGCAGGAGAGAGACAGAGAGATATGGCTACACCTTC
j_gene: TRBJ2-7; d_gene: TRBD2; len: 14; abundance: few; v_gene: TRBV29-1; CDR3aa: CSAQGLAGPYEQYF; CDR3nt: TGCAGCGCCCAAGGACTAGCGGGACCCTACGAGCAGTACTTC
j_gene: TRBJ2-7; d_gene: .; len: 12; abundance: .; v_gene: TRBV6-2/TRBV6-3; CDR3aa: CASAPGNNEQYF; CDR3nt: TGTGCCAGCGCCCCAGGGAACAATGAGCAGTACTTC